A selection of T cell receptor beta chains follows, all from one sample in a study of blood T cell repertoires in COVID-19. Profiling relied on immunoSEQ multiplex PCR, and the TCRdb table lists in-frame clones only, not all of them. The sample records about 140,000 clones, 70% to 80% being singletons. The sequenced sample was peripheral blood. The receptors derive from a woman aged 45-65 years with active or convalescent COVID-19. The CDR3 runs from the conserved cysteine through the conserved F or W. D genes are given only for firm matches. Size tells how often a clone was seen (once, few, many) or the class of an expanded clone, and some rows leave it out.

J | size | V | D | DNA | CDR3
TRBJ1-4 | . | TRBV7-9 | . | TGTGCCAGCAGCCCGGCAGCGAATGAAAAACTGTTTTTT | CASSPAANEKLFF
TRBJ2-7 | . | TRBV28 | TRBD1 | TGTGCCAGCCGTAACAGGGGGGTGAGGTACGAGCAGTACTTC | CASRNRGVRYEQYF
TRBJ2-7 | . | TRBV24-1 | . | TGTGCCACCAGTGGCCCAACTCCCGAGCAGTACTTC | CATSGPTPEQYF
TRBJ2-7 | . | TRBV2 | . | TGTGCCAGCAGTGAAACTACCCGCGAGCAGTACTTC | CASSETTREQYF
TRBJ2-3 | . | TRBV5-6 | . | TGTGCCAGCAGGGACAGCGTGCAATGGGGCACAGATACGCAGTATTTT | CASRDSVQWGTDTQYF
TRBJ1-4 | few | TRBV2 | . | TGTGCCAGCAGTGGCCTGAGGACTAATGAAAAACTGTTTTTT | CASSGLRTNEKLFF
TRBJ1-5 | . | TRBV7-3 | . | TGTGCCAGCAGCTCCCGGACAGATTATAGCAATCAGCCCCAGCATTTT | CASSSRTDYSNQPQHF
TRBJ1-2 | . | TRBV3-1/TRBV3-2 | TRBD1 | TGTGCCAGCAGAGACCCAGGGGGAGGCTACACCTTC | CASRDPGGGYTF
TRBJ2-1 | . | TRBV5-4 | TRBD2 | TGTGCCAGCAGGCCGACTAGCGCCCATAATGAGCAGTTCTTC | CASRPTSAHNEQFF
TRBJ2-1 | few | TRBV7-9 | TRBD2 | TGTGCCAGCAGCTTTCCCACTAGCGGGGGGGATGAGCAGTTCTTC | CASSFPTSGGDEQFF
TRBJ2-3 | . | TRBV27 | . | TGTGCCAGCAGTTCCCTCCGAGCGGAGGGAGTAGATACGCAGTATTTT | CASSSLRAEGVDTQYF
TRBJ2-7 | once | TRBV6-5 | TRBD2 | TGTGCCAGCACTCGACTAGCGGGAGCCGGCGAGCAGTACTTC | CASTRLAGAGEQYF
TRBJ1-3 | . | TRBV13 | TRBD1 | TGTGCCAGCAGCCGGGACAGGGGGGCTGGAAACACCATATATTTT | CASSRDRGAGNTIYF
TRBJ1-5 | . | TRBV30 | . | TGTGCCTGGAGGGGCAGCTACAATCAGCCCCAGCATTTT | CAWRGSYNQPQHF
TRBJ1-3 | . | TRBV7-2 | . | TGTGCCAGCAGCTTAGGGGGTGGGGCAGCTGGAAACACCATATATTTT | CASSLGGGAAGNTIYF
TRBJ1-1 | once | TRBV5-1 | TRBD1 | TGCGCCAGCAGCAAGCGACAGGGAGAAGGGACAGGGGGAACTGAAGCTTTCTTT | CASSKRQGEGTGGTEAFF
TRBJ1-6 | once | TRBV4-2 | TRBD1 | TGTGCCAGCAGCCCCCCCAGACAGGGCCTAAAAAATTCACCCCTCCACTTT | CASSPPRQGLKNSPLHF
TRBJ2-1 | . | TRBV5-1 | TRBD2 | TGCGCCAGCAGCTTGGTGTCTAGCGGGAGTGGTATGGACAATGAGCAGTTCTTC | CASSLVSSGSGMDNEQFF
TRBJ2-1 | once | TRBV4-2 | TRBD2 | TGTGCCAGCAGCCGAGGACTAGCGGGGACGAGCTCCTACAATGAGCAGTTCTTC | CASSRGLAGTSSYNEQFF
TRBJ2-3 | . | TRBV5-1 | . | TGCGCCAGCAGCCTGGCGGGGAGGAGGGGCACAGATACGCAGTATTTT | CASSLAGRRGTDTQYF
TRBJ1-1 | . | TRBV5-1 | . | TGCGCCAGCAGCCCGAGGATAGGTGACACTGAAGCTTTCTTT | CASSPRIGDTEAFF
TRBJ2-2 | . | TRBV4-3 | . | TGCGCCAGCAGCCCTCAGGGTCCCACCGGGGAGCTGTTTTTT | CASSPQGPTGELFF
TRBJ1-1 | . | TRBV19 | . | TGTGCCAGTAGTACCAATACAGGGCCCGGGGAAGCTTTCTTT | CASSTNTGPGEAFF
TRBJ1-2 | . | TRBV6-5 | . | TGTGCCAGCAGGCTTAGGACAGTTCTAAACTATGGCTACACCTTC | CASRLRTVLNYGYTF
TRBJ1-1 | . | TRBV19 | TRBD1 | TGTGCCAGTAGTATGGGACAGGGGTGGGCTGAAGCTTTCTTT | CASSMGQGWAEAFF
TRBJ2-7 | . | TRBV5-6 | . | TGTGCCAGCAGCTTCACAGGAGACGAGCAGTACTTC | CASSFTGDEQYF
TRBJ1-6 | once | TRBV20-1 | . | TGCAGTGCTAGTCCCCCTAAAAGCCCCTATAATTCACCCCTCCACTTT | CSASPPKSPYNSPLHF
TRBJ2-4 | once | TRBV7-6 | . | TGTGCCAGCAGCGAATCCCCCCGGGGGTCTAACGAAAACATTCAGTACTTC | CASSESPRGSNENIQYF
TRBJ2-3 | . | TRBV5-1 | . | TGCGCCAGCAGCTTGGAGAGAGGGTTGGGTACAGATACGCAGTATTTT | CASSLERGLGTDTQYF
TRBJ1-5 | . | TRBV10-2 | . | TGCGCCAGCAGGTGGAGGGATAGCAATCAGCCCCAGCATTTT | CASRWRDSNQPQHF
TRBJ1-2 | . | TRBV29-1 | TRBD1 | TGCAGCGCCAGGGGGACCGCCGGGGATGGCTACACCTTC | CSARGTAGDGYTF
TRBJ2-2 | . | TRBV2 | . | TGTGCCAGCAGTGAACCCCTAGTGGAGAACACCGGGGAGCTGTTTTTT | CASSEPLVENTGELFF
TRBJ2-2 | . | TRBV5-1 | TRBD2 | TGCGCCAGCAGTGAACTAGCGGCGAACACCGGGGAGCTGTTTTTT | CASSELAANTGELFF
TRBJ1-3 | . | TRBV6-1 | TRBD1 | TGTGCCAGCAGTGACAGATCAGGGGGTAGAACTGGAAACACCATATATTTT | CASSDRSGGRTGNTIYF
TRBJ2-3 | few | TRBV5-1 | TRBD2 | TGCGCCAGCAGCCGGGGGGGCCGGGGCACAGATACGCAGTATTTT | CASSRGGRGTDTQYF
TRBJ2-4 | . | TRBV4-2 | TRBD1 | TGTGCCAGCAGCCCGCAGGGACAGGGGGCCAAAAACATTCAGTACTTC | CASSPQGQGAKNIQYF
TRBJ2-2 | . | TRBV19 | TRBD2 | TGTGCCAGTACCCTTCTTGGGAGGGGAGCGAACACCGGGGAGCTGTTTTTT | CASTLLGRGANTGELFF
TRBJ2-5 | . | TRBV7-9 | TRBD2 | TGTGCCAGCAGCCTCCTTTTAGCGGGGGGTCGGGAGACCCAGTACTTC | CASSLLLAGGRETQYF
TRBJ2-3 | . | TRBV27 | . | TGTGCCAGCAGTCCGACTAGTTGGGGAACTAGCACAGATACGCAGTATTTT | CASSPTSWGTSTDTQYF
TRBJ1-2 | . | TRBV30 | TRBD1 | TGTGCCTGGATGGGACAGGGGGGCGCATTTTATGGCTACACCTTC | CAWMGQGGAFYGYTF
TRBJ1-1 | . | TRBV5-1 | . | TGCGCCAGCAGCTTGGAAGCACGGACTGAAGCTTTCTTT | CASSLEARTEAFF
TRBJ1-5 | . | TRBV24-1 | . | TGTGCCACCAGTGATTTGGGAGGGCCCCAGCATTTT | CATSDLGGPQHF
TRBJ2-7 | . | TRBV7-6 | . | TGTGCCAGCAGCTTACACGAGGCCTACGAGCAGTACTTC | CASSLHEAYEQYF
TRBJ1-1 | . | TRBV5-1 | TRBD1 | TGCGCCAGCAGCTCGTCCGGGACAGGGACGACTGAAGCTTTCTTT | CASSSSGTGTTEAFF
TRBJ2-1 | . | TRBV11-2 | TRBD2 | TGTGCCAGCAGCTTAGGGTTTTCGGGAGGCGCCAATGAGCAGTTCTTC | CASSLGFSGGANEQFF
TRBJ2-5 | . | TRBV15 | . | TGTGCCACTCAACGGGGTGGCAAAGAGACCCAGTACTTC | CATQRGGKETQYF
TRBJ2-1 | . | TRBV6-6 | TRBD2 | TGTGCCAGCACCTCGGGGGGGCGCCCCGGTAATGAGCAGTTCTTC | CASTSGGRPGNEQFF
TRBJ2-4 | . | TRBV6-5 | . | TGTGCCAGCATCCCAACGGGTTCGGGAAACATTCAGTACTTC | CASIPTGSGNIQYF
TRBJ2-5 | . | TRBV3-1/TRBV3-2 | TRBD2 | TGTGCCAGCAGCCAAGCTTGGAGCGGGAGGCCGGGGGAGACCCAGTACTTC | CASSQAWSGRPGETQYF
TRBJ2-6 | . | TRBV5-1 | . | TGCGCCAGCAGCGAGCGGGCTGGGGCCAACGTCCTGACTTTC | CASSERAGANVLTF
TRBJ2-3 | . | TRBV7-8 | TRBD2 | TGTGCCAGCAGCTTGTTAACTAGCGGGAGTACAGATACGCAGTATTTT | CASSLLTSGSTDTQYF
TRBJ2-1 | . | TRBV9 | TRBD2 | TGTGCCAGCAGCGCCCCGGGACTAGCGGGAGGGGTATACAATGAGCAGTTCTTC | CASSAPGLAGGVYNEQFF
TRBJ2-3 | . | TRBV9 | TRBD1 | TGTGCCAGCAGCCCAGACCGACAGGGACCCCGGAGCACAGATACGCAGTATTTT | CASSPDRQGPRSTDTQYF
TRBJ2-5 | . | TRBV7-3 | . | TGTGCCAGCAGCTTAGGGGGAGCGGGCCAAGAGACCCAGTACTTC | CASSLGGAGQETQYF
TRBJ1-1 | . | TRBV30 | . | TGTGCCTGGAGTGGTGGGGCGGACGGAGCTTTCTTT | CAWSGGADGAFF
TRBJ1-1 | . | TRBV4-3 | . | TGCGCCAGCAGCCAAGATACAAGCCGGGCTGAAGCTTTCTTT | CASSQDTSRAEAFF
TRBJ1-4 | . | TRBV5-5 | TRBD1 | TGTGCCAGCAGCTTGGGGGTACACCGACAGGGCATAAATGAAAAACTGTTTTTT | CASSLGVHRQGINEKLFF
TRBJ1-5 | . | TRBV5-6 | . | TGTGCCAGCAGCTCCCCGGGGGTCAATCAGCCCCAGCATTTT | CASSSPGVNQPQHF
TRBJ1-1 | few | TRBV27 | . | TGTGCCAGCAGTCTCTCCCGGGGAACTGAAGCTTTCTTT | CASSLSRGTEAFF